One and the same sample provided the 6 T cell receptor beta chains below, sequenced in a study of beta chain features in type 1 diabetes. Antigens for these TCRs are unknown. The isolated RNA, all of it, was reverse transcribed, so expressed TCRB transcripts were what got sequenced. Profiled with immunoSEQ multiplex PCR; TCRdb holds only in-frame clones, not every one. The repertoire holds just under 150,000 clones, with 10% to 15% as singletons. Broader study findings: Patients with Type 1 diabetes showed moderately but significantly shorter TCRB CDR3s in all four CD4+ subsets.

The specimen was central memory CD4+ T cells from blood. The receptors originated from a man in his late teens or twenties with type 1 diabetes.

This clone has more than one count but fewer than ten. This chain links TRBV4-2 with TRBJ2-7, with TRBD2 identical over 14 bases. This CDR3 has 16 amino acids. V gave up 11 bases and J gave up 0 bases; unmatched junction bases: 9. The V gene's germline CDR1 is LGHNA and CDR2 YNFKEQ. CDR3 residues: CAGGPGLAGGSYEQYF. In DNA form, the CDR3 reads TGTGCCGGCGGGCCTGGACTAGCGGGGGGCTCCTACGAGCAGTACTTC.

This clone appeared a few times. V gene TRBV27 combines with J gene TRBJ2-5; D uncertain. The V and J ends lost 1 base and 6 bases respectively, with 15 bases between them. The germline CDR1 and CDR2 sequences are MNHEY and SMNVEV (reference sequence). The CDR3 runs to 15 residues. The CDR3 here is CASSLFPLAEQTQYF. The CDR3 DNA reads TGTGCCAGCAGTTTATTTCCCTTGGCGGAGCAGACCCAGTACTTC.

The rearrangement links TRBV5-1 to TRBJ2-1, with TRBD2 matching over 12 bases. Germline loops: CDR1 SGHRS, CDR2 YFSETQ. The CDR3 is made up of 16 amino acids. V was clipped by 4 bases and J by 4 bases; unmatched bases: 6. The CDR3 loop is CASSPFTSGGYNEQFF. CDR3 bases: TGCGCCAGCAGCCCCTTCACTAGCGGGGGGTACAATGAGCAGTTCTTC.

This clone has only a few counts. At the DNA level, this CDR3 is encoded by other sequences in the same sample as well. The chain combines TRBV9 with TRBJ1-2, with D possibly being TRBD1 (6 bases). Deletions cut 0 bases from V and 8 bases from J, with 11 bases between. CDR1 is SGDLS, CDR2 YYNGEE, per germline. The CDR3 is made up of 13 amino acids. CDR3 DNA: TGTGCCAGCAGCGTAGGGGCAGGGGACGGCTACACCTTC. Amino acid sequence: CASSVGAGDGYTF.

V gene TRBV7-2 combines with J gene TRBJ2-1; no clear D. Germline loops: CDR1 SGHTA, CDR2 FQGNSA. The CDR3 loop spans 14 amino acids. V dropped 1 base and J dropped 9 bases, with 13 bases sitting between them. DNA for the CDR3: TGTGCCAGCAGCTTAGAGTCCGGGTGGGCTGAGCAGTTCTTC. Its protein is CASSLESGWAEQFF.

The V call is TRBV18, the J call TRBJ2-1; D uncertain. The CDR3 runs to 15 residues. With 3 bases removed from V and 5 bases from J, the gap between germline ends came to 14 bases. Germline V gives CDR1 KGHSH, CDR2 LQKENI. CDR3 nucleotide sequence: TGTGCCAGCTCACCGCAAGGAACTTTCGACAATGAGCAGTTCTTC. Translation gives CASSPQGTFDNEQFF.